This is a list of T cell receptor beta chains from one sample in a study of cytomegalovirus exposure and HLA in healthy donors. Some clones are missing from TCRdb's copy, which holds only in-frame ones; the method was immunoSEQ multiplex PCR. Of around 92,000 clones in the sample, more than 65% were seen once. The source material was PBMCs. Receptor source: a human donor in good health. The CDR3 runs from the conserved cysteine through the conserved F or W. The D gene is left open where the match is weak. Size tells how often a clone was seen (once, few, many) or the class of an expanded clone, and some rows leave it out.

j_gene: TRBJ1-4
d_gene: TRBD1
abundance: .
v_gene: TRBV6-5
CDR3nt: TGTGCCAGCAGACTCAGGGGGTCTAATGAAAAACTGTTTTTT
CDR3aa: CASRLRGSNEKLFF

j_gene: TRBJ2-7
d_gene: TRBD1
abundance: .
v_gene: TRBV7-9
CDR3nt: TGTGCCAGCAGCTTAGAAGGGACAGGGGATCTCGACGAGCAGTACTTC
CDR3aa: CASSLEGTGDLDEQYF

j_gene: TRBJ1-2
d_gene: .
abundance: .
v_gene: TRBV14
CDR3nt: TGTGCCAGCAGCCAAGGGGGAGTATCCCACTATGGCTACACCTTC
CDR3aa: CASSQGGVSHYGYTF

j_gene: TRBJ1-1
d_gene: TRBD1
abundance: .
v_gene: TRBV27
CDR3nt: TGTGCCAGCAGTTTAGCAGGGGGTCACACTGAAGCTTTCTTT
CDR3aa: CASSLAGGHTEAFF

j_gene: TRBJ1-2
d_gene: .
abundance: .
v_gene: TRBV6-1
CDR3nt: TGTGCCTTACGAAGGGGGGGTCGGGACCTACATGGCTACACCTTC
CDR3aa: CALRRGGRDLHGYTF

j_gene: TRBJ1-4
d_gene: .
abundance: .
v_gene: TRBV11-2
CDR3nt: TGTGCCAGCAGCTTCGATTCGGGACATTTTGCAACTAATGAAAAACTGTTTTTT
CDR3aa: CASSFDSGHFATNEKLFF

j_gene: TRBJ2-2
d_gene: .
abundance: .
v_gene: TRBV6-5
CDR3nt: TGTGCCAGCAGTTACCGCGCCGGGGAGCTGTTTTTT
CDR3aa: CASSYRAGELFF

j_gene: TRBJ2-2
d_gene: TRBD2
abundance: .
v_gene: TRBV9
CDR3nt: TGTGCCAGCAGCGTAGCCGGCGGGAGGGACACCGGGGAGCTGTTTTTT
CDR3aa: CASSVAGGRDTGELFF

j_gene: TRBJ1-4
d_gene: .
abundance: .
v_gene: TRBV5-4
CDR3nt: TGTGCCAGCAGCCGATTTGAGGGAGGAAAACTGTTTTTT
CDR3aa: CASSRFEGGKLFF

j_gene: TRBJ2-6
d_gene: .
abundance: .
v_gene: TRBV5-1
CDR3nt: TGCGCCAGCAGCCAGTCAAGGGGTTCATTCTCCGGGGCCAACGTCCTGACTTTC
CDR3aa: CASSQSRGSFSGANVLTF

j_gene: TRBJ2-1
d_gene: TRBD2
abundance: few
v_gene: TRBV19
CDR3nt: TGTGCCAGTAGTAGCTTTACTAGCGTTGCCTACAATGAGCAGTTCTTC
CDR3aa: CASSSFTSVAYNEQFF

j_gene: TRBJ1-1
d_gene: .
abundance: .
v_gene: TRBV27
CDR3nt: TGTGCCAGCAGTAGAGTCCACAGCTTAGGGAACACTGAAGCTTTCTTT
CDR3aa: CASSRVHSLGNTEAFF

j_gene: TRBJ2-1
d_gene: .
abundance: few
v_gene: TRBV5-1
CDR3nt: TGCGCCAGCAGCTTGCGGGGGTATAACAATGAAGAGCAGTTCTTC
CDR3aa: CASSLRGYNNEEQFF

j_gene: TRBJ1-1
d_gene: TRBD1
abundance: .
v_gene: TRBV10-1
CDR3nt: TGCGCCAGCAGTGAGTCAGGACAGGGCACTGAAGCTTTCTTT
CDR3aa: CASSESGQGTEAFF

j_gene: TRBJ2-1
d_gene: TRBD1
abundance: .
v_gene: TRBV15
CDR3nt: TGTGCCACCAGCAGGGCTCGGGACAGGGTATCCTACAATGAGCAGTTCTTC
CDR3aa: CATSRARDRVSYNEQFF

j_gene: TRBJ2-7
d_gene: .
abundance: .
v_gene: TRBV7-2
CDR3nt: TGTGCCAGCAGCTTACCAGCGTTTCCCTACGAGCAGTACTTC
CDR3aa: CASSLPAFPYEQYF

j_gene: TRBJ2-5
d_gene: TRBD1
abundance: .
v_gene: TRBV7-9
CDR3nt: TGTGCCAGCAGCCTAGCAGGGGGCCAAGAGACCCAGTACTTC
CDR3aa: CASSLAGGQETQYF

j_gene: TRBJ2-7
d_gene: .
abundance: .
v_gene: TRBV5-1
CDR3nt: TGCGCCAGCAGCTCTACGTCAGGGGACTACGAGCAGTACTTC
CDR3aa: CASSSTSGDYEQYF

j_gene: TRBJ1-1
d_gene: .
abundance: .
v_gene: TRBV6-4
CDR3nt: TGTGCCAGCAGAGGGGGGGGGACTGAAGCTTTCTTT
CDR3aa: CASRGGGTEAFF

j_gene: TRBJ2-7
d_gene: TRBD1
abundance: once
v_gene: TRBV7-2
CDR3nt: TGTGCCAGCAGCTTAGAATGGGACAGGGGGTTAAGCGAGCAGTACTTC
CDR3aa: CASSLEWDRGLSEQYF

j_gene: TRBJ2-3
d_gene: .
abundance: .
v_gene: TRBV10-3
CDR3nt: TGTGCCACCAGAGGACAGTCAGGCACAGATACGCAGTATTTT
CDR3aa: CATRGQSGTDTQYF

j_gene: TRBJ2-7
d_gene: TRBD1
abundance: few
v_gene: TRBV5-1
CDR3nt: TGCGCCAGCAGCTTGGCAGGGGGATCCTACGAGCAGTACTTC
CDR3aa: CASSLAGGSYEQYF

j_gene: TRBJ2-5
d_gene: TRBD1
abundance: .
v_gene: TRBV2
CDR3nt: TGTGCCATTAGGACAGGGGAGGGACAGGCCCAGTACTTC
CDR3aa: CAIRTGEGQAQYF

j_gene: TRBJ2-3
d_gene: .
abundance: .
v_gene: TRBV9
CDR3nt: TGTGCCAGCAGCCCAGTCACAGGCGACCCGCCTTGGGGTACGCAGTATTTT
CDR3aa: CASSPVTGDPPWGTQYF

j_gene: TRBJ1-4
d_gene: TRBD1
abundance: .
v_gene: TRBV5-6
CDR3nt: TGTGCCAGCAGCTTGGCCGGGACAGGGGATGAAAAACTGTTTTTT
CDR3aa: CASSLAGTGDEKLFF

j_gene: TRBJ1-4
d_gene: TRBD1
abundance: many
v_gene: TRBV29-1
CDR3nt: TGCAGCGTTGGGGGGACAGGGCAAGAAAAACTGTTTTTT
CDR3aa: CSVGGTGQEKLFF

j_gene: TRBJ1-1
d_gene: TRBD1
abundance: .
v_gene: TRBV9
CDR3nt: TGTGCCAGCAGCGTAGAGGGGACAGGGCTCGCTGAAGCTTTCTTT
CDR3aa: CASSVEGTGLAEAFF

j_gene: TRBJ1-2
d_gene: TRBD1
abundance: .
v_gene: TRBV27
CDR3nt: TGTGCCAGCAGTTTTCACCAGGGGGCGAGGGGCTACACCTTC
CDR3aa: CASSFHQGARGYTF

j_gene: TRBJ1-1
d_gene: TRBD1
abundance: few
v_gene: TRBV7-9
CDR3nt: TGTGCCAGCAGCCCACAGGGGGCACACACTGAAGCTTTCTTT
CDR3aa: CASSPQGAHTEAFF

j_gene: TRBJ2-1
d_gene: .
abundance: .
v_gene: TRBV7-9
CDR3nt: TGTGCCAGCAGCTTACTGATTCCTAGCCTAAATGAGCAGTTCTTC
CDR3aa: CASSLLIPSLNEQFF

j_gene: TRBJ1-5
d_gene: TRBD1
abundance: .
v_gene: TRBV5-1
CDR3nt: TGCGCCAGCAGCTCCGGACCCGACAGGGGGAGCAATCAGCCCCAGCATTTT
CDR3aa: CASSSGPDRGSNQPQHF

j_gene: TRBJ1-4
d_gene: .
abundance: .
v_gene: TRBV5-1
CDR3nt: TGCGCCAGCAGTTTTACAGGGACGGCAACTAATGAAAAACTGCTTTTT
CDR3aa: CASSFTGTATNEKLLF

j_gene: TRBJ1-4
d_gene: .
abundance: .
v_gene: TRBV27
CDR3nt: TGTGCCAGCAGTCTACAACAGGGAAAACTGTTTTTT
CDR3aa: CASSLQQGKLFF

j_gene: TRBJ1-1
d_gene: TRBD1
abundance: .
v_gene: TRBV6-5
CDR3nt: TGTGCCAGCAGTTACAGGGGACAGGGGGGTGAAGCTTTCTTT
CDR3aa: CASSYRGQGGEAFF

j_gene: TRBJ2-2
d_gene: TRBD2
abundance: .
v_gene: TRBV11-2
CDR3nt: TGTGCCAGCAGCAATCTTGTAGCGGGAGTAACCGGGGAGCTGTTTTTT
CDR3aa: CASSNLVAGVTGELFF

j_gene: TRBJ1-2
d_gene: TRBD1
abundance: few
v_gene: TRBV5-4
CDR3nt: TGTGCCAGCAGCCTACTGGACAGGGAGCATGGCTACACCTTC
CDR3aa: CASSLLDREHGYTF

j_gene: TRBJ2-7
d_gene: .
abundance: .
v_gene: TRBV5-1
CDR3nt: TGCGCCAGCAGTCCGGGGTTGTTGGCGAGAGAGCAGTACTTC
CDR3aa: CASSPGLLAREQYF

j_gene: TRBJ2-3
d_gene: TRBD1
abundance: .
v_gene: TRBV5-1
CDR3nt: TGCGCCAGCACCCTGGGACAGGCGACAGATACGCAGTATTTT
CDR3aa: CASTLGQATDTQYF

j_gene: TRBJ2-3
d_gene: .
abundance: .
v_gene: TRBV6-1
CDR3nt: TGTGCCAGCAGATCTGCAGATACGCAGTATTTT
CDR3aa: CASRSADTQYF

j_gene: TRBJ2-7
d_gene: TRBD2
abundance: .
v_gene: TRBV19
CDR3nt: TGTGCCAGTAGTATACTGGCGGGAGGTCCCGGGATCAATGAGCAGTACTTC
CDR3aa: CASSILAGGPGINEQYF

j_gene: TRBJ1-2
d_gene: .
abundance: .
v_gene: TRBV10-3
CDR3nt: TGTGCCATCACCTATAATCAAGGGAGCTATGGCTACACCTTC
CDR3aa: CAITYNQGSYGYTF

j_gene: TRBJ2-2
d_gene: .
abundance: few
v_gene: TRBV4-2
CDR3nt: TGTGCCAGCAGCCAAGATCAGAGACTAGATACCACCGGGGAGCTGTTTTTT
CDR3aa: CASSQDQRLDTTGELFF